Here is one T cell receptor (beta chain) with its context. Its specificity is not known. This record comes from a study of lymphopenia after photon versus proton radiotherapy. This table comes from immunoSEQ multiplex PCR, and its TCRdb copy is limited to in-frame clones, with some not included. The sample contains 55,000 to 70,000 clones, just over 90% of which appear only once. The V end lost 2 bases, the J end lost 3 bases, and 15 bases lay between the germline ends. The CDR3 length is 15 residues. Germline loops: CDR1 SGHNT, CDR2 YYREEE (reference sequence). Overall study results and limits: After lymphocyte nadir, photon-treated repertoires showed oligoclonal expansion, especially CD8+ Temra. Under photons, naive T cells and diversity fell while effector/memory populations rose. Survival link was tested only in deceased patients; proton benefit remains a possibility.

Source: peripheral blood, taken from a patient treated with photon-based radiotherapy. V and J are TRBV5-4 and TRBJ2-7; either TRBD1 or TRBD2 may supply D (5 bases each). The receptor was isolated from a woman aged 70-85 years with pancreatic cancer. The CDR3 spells CASSFGAQGDYEQYF. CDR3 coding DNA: TGTGCCAGCAGCTTCGGGGCCCAGGGAGACTACGAGCAGTACTTC.